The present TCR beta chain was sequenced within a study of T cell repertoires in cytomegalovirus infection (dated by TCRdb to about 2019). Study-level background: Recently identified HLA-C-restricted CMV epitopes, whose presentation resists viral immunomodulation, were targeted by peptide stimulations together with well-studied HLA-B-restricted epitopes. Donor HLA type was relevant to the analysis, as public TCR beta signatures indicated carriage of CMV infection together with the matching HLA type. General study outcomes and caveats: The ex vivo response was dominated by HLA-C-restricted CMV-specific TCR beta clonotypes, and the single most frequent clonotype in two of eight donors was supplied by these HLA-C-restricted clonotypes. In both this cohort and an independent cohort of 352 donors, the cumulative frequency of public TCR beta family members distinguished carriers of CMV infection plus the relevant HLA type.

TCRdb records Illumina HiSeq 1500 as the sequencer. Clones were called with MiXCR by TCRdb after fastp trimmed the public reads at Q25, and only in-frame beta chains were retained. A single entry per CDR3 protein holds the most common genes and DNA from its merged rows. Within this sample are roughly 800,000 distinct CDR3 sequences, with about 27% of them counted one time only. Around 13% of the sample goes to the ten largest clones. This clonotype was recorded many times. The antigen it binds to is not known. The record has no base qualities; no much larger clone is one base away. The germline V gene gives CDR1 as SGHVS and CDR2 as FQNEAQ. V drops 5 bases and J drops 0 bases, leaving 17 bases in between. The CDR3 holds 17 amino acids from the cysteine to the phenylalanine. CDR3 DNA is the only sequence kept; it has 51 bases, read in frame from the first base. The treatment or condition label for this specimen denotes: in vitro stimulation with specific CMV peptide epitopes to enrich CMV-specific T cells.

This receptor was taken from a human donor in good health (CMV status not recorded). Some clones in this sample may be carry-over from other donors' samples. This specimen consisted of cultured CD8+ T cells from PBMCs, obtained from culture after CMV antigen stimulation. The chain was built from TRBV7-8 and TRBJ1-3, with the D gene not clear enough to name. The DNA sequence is TGTGCCAGCAGCGCGCGGGCCTCCACTTACTCTGGAAACACCATATATTTT. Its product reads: CASSARASTYSGNTIYF.